The 31 T cell receptor beta chains presented below share a single source sample, sequenced in a study of CD8+CD57+ T cells in acquired aplastic anemia (dated by TCRdb to the late 2010s). Expansion of CD8+CD57+ cells had been shown by flow cytometry in the patients chosen for sequencing. Data came from an Illumina HiSeq 2000. Profiling of TCR beta VDJ combinations and CDR3 sequences used genomic DNA as the template. The raw public reads went through TCRdb reprocessing: fastp at Q25, MiXCR clone calling, in-frame beta chains kept. Identical CDR3 proteins give one entry, which carries the most common genes and DNA. The sample table shows 200,000 to 300,000 distinct CDR3 sequences, and 82% are seen once. The ten top clones hold 35% to 50% of the sample. The sequencing sample was made of sorted CD4+, CD8+, or CD8+CD57+ T cells (not recorded which) from PBMCs. These receptors were obtained from a human donor with aplastic anemia.

Remarks on this clonotype: Germline and junction disagree at one end, which may indicate a read error. This sequence joins TRBV7-9 and TRBJ2-5; D possibly corresponds to TRBD1 (6 bases). Per germline, CDR1 SEHNR and CDR2 FQNEAQ (reference sequence). The CDR3 extends over 14 amino acids. CDR3 DNA sequence: TGTGCCACCAGCAGGGGCTCTAGCTACGGGACCAAGTACTTC. It is translated as CATSRGSSYGTKYF.

This chain connects TRBV10-3 to TRBJ1-1; tentatively, D is TRBD1 (5 bases). Trimming left V 9 bases short and J 3 bases short, with 14 bases between. The CDR3 has 13 amino acids. The germline gives CDR1 ENHRY, CDR2 SYGVKD. The CDR3 protein is CAMSLGVDTEAFF. CDR3 coding DNA: TGTGCCATGTCTCTAGGGGTGGACACTGAAGCTTTCTTT.

This sequence joins TRBV7-2 and TRBJ2-7, with TRBD1 as a possible D gene (6 bases). In germline, CDR1 is SGHTA, CDR2 FQGNSA. V was trimmed by 4 bases and J by 4 bases, leaving 26 bases between them. CDR3 size: 18 residues. DNA for the CDR3: TGTGCCAGCAGCTCACCCAGAAACAGGGCAAACCTTTCATACGAGCAGTACGTC. Translated: CASSSPRNRANLSYEQYV.

As concerns this clonotype: Compared with germline, one end of the junction differs, possibly owing to a read error. This chain links TRBV12-3 or TRBV12-4 with TRBJ2-3; TRBD1 might be the D (6 bases). The CDR3 contains 14 residues. The CDR3: CASSFTDRRDTHYF. The CDR3 nucleotides read TGTGCCAGCAGCTTTACCGACCGTCGGGACACGCACTACTTT.

As concerns this clonotype: An end of the junction does not agree with germline; a read error may underlie this. V is TRBV20-1 and J is TRBJ2-1, with a tentative D call TRBD1 (6 bases). The V gene's germline CDR1 is DFQATT and CDR2 SNEGSKA (reference sequence). CDR3 length: 13 residues. The CDR3 sequence is CSVSRWGHNKQFF. As DNA, the CDR3 is TGCAGCGTCAGTAGATGGGGGCACAATAAGCAGTTCTTC.

This sequence joins TRBV9 and TRBJ2-7, with D tentatively TRBD1 (5 bases). CDR3 length: 14 amino acids. V was shortened by 5 bases and J by 0 bases, with 12 bases between the two germline ends. Germline V gene sequence: CDR1 SGDLS, CDR2 YYNGEE. CDR3 coding DNA: TGTGCCAGCAGTGCGACTGACAGCTCCTACGAGCAGTACTTC. Translation gives CASSATDSSYEQYF.

With regard to this clonotype: The missing conserved phenylalanine or tryptophan at the end of this CDR3 makes a read error likely. It is unclear where the CDR3 begins or ends on the DNA, so no DNA is shown, and the CDR3 is as TCRdb lists it. The chain employs TRBV7-9 and TRBJ1-1; the table assigns TRBD1, which was not confirmed against the DNA. Looked up from germline, CDR1 is SEHNR and CDR2 is FQNEAQ (reference sequence). The CDR3 is made up of 13 amino acids, end residues included. The CDR3 region is CASSFLRSGGTVE.

This chain uses TRBV7-9 with TRBJ1-2; a weak D match, TRBD1 (5 bases). The CDR3 loop spans 12 amino acids. Germline assignment: CDR1 SEHNR and CDR2 FQNEAQ (reference sequence). Trimming cost V 4 bases and J 8 bases, with 11 bases left between them. The CDR3: CASSSGTEGYTF. CDR3 sequence (DNA): TGTGCCAGCAGCTCCGGGACGGAGGGCTACACCTTC.

The chain uses TRBV19 and TRBJ1-2; the match to TRBD1 covers 7 bases. Germline V gene lookup returns CDR1 LNHDA and CDR2 SQIVND (reference sequence). V was clipped by 7 bases and J by 2 bases; unmatched bases: 7. This CDR3 spans 14 amino acids. The CDR3 sequence is CASIPTGVNYGYTF. The CDR3 bases are TGTGCCAGTATCCCCACAGGGGTGAACTATGGCTACACCTTC.

The chain recombines TRBV9 with TRBJ1-4; D unresolved. Germline loops: CDR1 SGDLS, CDR2 YYNGEE. V lost 0 bases and J 7 bases, leaving 19 bases between the germline ends. The CDR3 is made up of 17 amino acids. CDR3 amino acids: CASSVGSDTQIFEKLFF. For the CDR3, the DNA is TGTGCCAGCAGCGTAGGGTCAGATACGCAGATTTTTGAAAAACTGTTTTTT. Looking up the rest from reference TRBV9 and TRBJ1-4 gives the full variable domain: DSGVTQTPKHLITATGQRVTLRCSPRSGDLSVYWYQQSLDQGLQFLIQYYNGEERAKGNILERFSAQQFPDLHSELNLSSLELGDSALYFCASSVGSDTQIFEKLFFGSGTQLSVL.

Note on this clonotype: This likely comes from a read error, as the CDR3 has no conserved phenylalanine or tryptophan at its end. It is unclear where the CDR3 begins or ends on the DNA, so no DNA is shown, and the CDR3 is as TCRdb lists it. This chain links TRBV7-3 with TRBJ2-3; the DNA was not compared with TRBD2, the D call given in the table. CDR1 and CDR2 from the germline V gene are SGHTA and FQGTGA. Both ends counted, the CDR3 spans 13 residues. CDR3: CASSLTATDSPYH.

A single count supports this clonotype. The V gene is TRBV2, the J gene TRBJ2-1, with D maybe TRBD2 (5 bases). The CDR3 consists of 16 residues. Per germline, CDR1 SNHLY and CDR2 FYNNEI. V was pared by 8 bases and J by 15 bases, with 32 bases between. The CDR3 coding sequence is TGTGCCAGCGGAGGTACTCGCGTCGTCTTGAACACTGAAGCGTTCTTC. This sequence encodes CASGGTRVVLNTEAFF.

The CDR3, as DNA: TGTGCCAGCAGCGGTCAAAGAAGCGGGGGAGGCGACAAGCAGTTCTTC. Its protein is CASSGQRSGGGDKQFF. The gene calls are TRBV9 and TRBJ2-1; 8 nucleotides agree with TRBD2. CDR1 is SGDLS and CDR2 is YYNGEE in the germline V gene. Trimming at V came to 3 bases and at J to 11 bases, leaving 16 bases not matched to a gene. The CDR3 runs 16 residues. The full variable domain, its missing parts supplied by reference TRBV9 and TRBJ2-1, is DSGVTQTPKHLITATGQRVTLRCSPRSGDLSVYWYQQSLDQGLQFLIQYYNGEERAKGNILERFSAQQFPDLHSELNLSSLELGDSALYFCASSGQRSGGGDKQFFGPGTRLTVL.

With respect to this clonotype: The junction differs from germline at one of its ends, possibly a read error. The chain links TRBV7-9 to TRBJ1-1, with 7 bases that match TRBD1. Germline V gives CDR1 SEHNR, CDR2 FQNEAQ (reference sequence). The CDR3 is 15 residues long. CDR3 sequence: CASSLGLTGNNDAYF. CDR3 sequence (DNA): TGTGCCAGCAGCTTAGGTCTGACAGGGAACAATGATGCTTACTTT.

On this clonotype: Germline and junction disagree at one end, which may indicate a read error. V and J are TRBV7-2 and TRBJ2-3, with 7 bases fitting TRBD1. Per the germline V gene, CDR1 is SGHTA and CDR2 is FQGNSA. CDR3 length: 14 amino acids. DNA for the CDR3: TGTGCCAGCAGCTTTGCGGCAGACGGGACAGCCCAGTCCTTT. Its protein product is CASSFAADGTAQSF.

This chain joins TRBV11-2 and TRBJ2-7, with D possibly being TRBD2 (7 bases). With 4 bases removed from V and 7 bases from J, the gap between germline ends came to 23 bases. Germline CDR1 is SGHAT and CDR2 is FQNNGV. There are 16 residues in the CDR3. CDR3 nucleotides: TGTGCCAGCAGCTGGGTTGGTGGGGGGGCGATTGATGAGCAGTACGTC. Translated: CASSWVGGGAIDEQYV.

In the case of this clonotype: It is likely a read error, because the conserved phenylalanine at the end of the CDR3 is missing. The limits of the CDR3 on the DNA are not certain, so only TCRdb's listed CDR3 is given. The chain combines TRBV7-8 with TRBJ1-6; TRBD1 was called by the table and not checked on the DNA. CDR1 and CDR2 (germline): SGHVS, FQNEAQ. Ends included, the CDR3 has 13 residues. CDR3 loop: CASSADPDGTALS.

This clonotype has a single count. No DNA is shown, since the ends of the CDR3 on it are uncertain; the CDR3 is the one TCRdb lists. V and J are TRBV7-2 and TRBJ1-2. Ends included, the CDR3 has 15 residues. The germline V gene encodes CDR1 SGHTA and CDR2 FQGNSA. The CDR3 is CASSWGGGSNTGYSF.

The rearrangement links TRBV7-9 to TRBJ2-5, with D perhaps matching TRBD2 (7 bases). Germline CDR1 and CDR2: SEHNR and FQNEAQ (reference sequence). Trimming took off 1 base at V and 1 base at J, with 10 bases between the two ends. The CDR3 contains 15 residues. The CDR3 sequence is CASSLVGGVQETQYF. Written as DNA, the CDR3 is TGTGCCAGCAGCTTAGTAGGGGGGGTCCAAGAGACCCAGTACTTC.

This chain links TRBV2 with TRBJ2-1, with no clear D. Germline V gene lookup returns CDR1 SNHLY and CDR2 FYNNEI. Trimming pared 8 bases from V and 2 bases from J, leaving 22 bases between. CDR3 length: 17 amino acids. The CDR3 sequence: CASGQDGTNAAYNEQFF. DNA for the CDR3: TGTGCCAGCGGCCAAGATGGCACAAATGCGGCCTACAATGAGCAGTTCTTC. Full variable domain (rest looked up from reference TRBV2 and TRBJ2-1): EPEVTQTPSHQVTQMGQEVILRCVPISNHLYFYWYRQILGQKVEFLVSFYNNEISEKSEIFDDQFSVERPDGSNFTLKIRSTKLEDSAMYFCASGQDGTNAAYNEQFFGPGTRLTVL.

A remark on this clonotype: One end of the junction does not line up with germline, which may come from a read error. V is TRBV24-1 and J is TRBJ1-2, with 7 bases identical to TRBD1. The CDR3 consists of 15 residues. Germline CDR1 is KGHDR and CDR2 is SFDVKD. The CDR3, as DNA: TGTGCCACCAGTGCTGCAGGGACAGCTAACTGTGGCTACACCTTC. Amino acid sequence: CATSAAGTANCGYTF.

Comments on this clonotype: This CDR3 is missing its conserved last phenylalanine or tryptophan, likely due to a read error. The DNA is omitted, as the CDR3 cannot be located on it reliably, and the CDR3 follows TCRdb's listing. The chain couples TRBV7-3 to TRBJ2-7. Germline CDR1 SGHTA, CDR2 FQGTGA. From its first to its last residue, the CDR3 has 13 amino acids. The chain's CDR3 is CASSRHSNAVEHG.

In regard to this clonotype: Likely a read error: the CDR3 ends without its conserved phenylalanine or tryptophan. This chain connects TRBV9 to TRBJ2-7; D is ambiguous. The length of the CDR3 is 12 residues. CDR1 is SGDLS and CDR2 is YYNGEE in the germline V gene. With 4 bases removed from V and 7 bases from J, the gap between germline ends came to 12 bases. For the CDR3, the DNA is TGTGCCAGCAGCTTGGATGGCCGAGAGCAGTACGAC. Translating gives CASSLDGREQYD.

The genes are TRBV13 and TRBJ2-1; D gene ambiguous. Germline assignment: CDR1 PRHDT and CDR2 FYEKMQ (reference sequence). The CDR3 extends over 16 amino acids. Deletions cut 5 bases from V and 9 bases from J, with 23 bases between. This CDR3 reads CASSQAYRNSLGEQFF. The CDR3 DNA is TGTGCCAGCAGCCAGGCCTACAGAAACAGTCTGGGTGAGCAGTTCTTC. Full variable domain (rest looked up from reference TRBV13 and TRBJ2-1): AAGVIQSPRHLIKEKRETATLKCYPIPRHDTVYWYQQGPGQDPQFLISFYEKMQSDKGSIPDRFSAQQFSDYHSELNMSSLELGDSALYFCASSQAYRNSLGEQFFGPGTRLTVL.

CDR3 in DNA: TGTGCCAGCAGCTTTCATAGAAACGGGGCGGCCGATGAGTACGAGCAGTACGTC. Translated, it gives CASSFHRNGAADEYEQYV. The chain uses TRBV7-9 and TRBJ2-7; perhaps D is TRBD1 or TRBD2 (5 bases each). The germline V gene encodes CDR1 SEHNR and CDR2 FQNEAQ (reference sequence). Trimming took 3 bases from V and 4 from J, leaving 25 bases between them. This CDR3 region has 18 residues.

As concerns this clonotype: Mismatch with germline at one junction end may stem from a read error. The chain is built from TRBV5-1 and TRBJ1-6; D might be TRBD1 (5 bases). The CDR3 totals 16 residues. CDR1 is SGHRS, CDR2 YFSETQ, per germline. The CDR3 DNA sequence: TGCGCTAGCAGCTTGGCCGACGGGGCGTATAATTCACCCCTCCACTTT. Translation gives CASSLADGAYNSPLHF.

The J gene is TRBJ1-1, the V gene TRBV9; no reliable D call. The V end lost 4 bases, the J end lost 2 bases, and 15 bases lay between the germline ends. Germline CDR1 and CDR2: SGDLS and YYNGEE. The CDR3 has 15 residues. This CDR3 is CASSLPLTDNTEAFF. In nucleotides, the CDR3 is TGTGCCAGCAGCTTACCCCTGACCGACAACACTGAAGCTTTCTTT.

Concerning this clonotype itself: The CDR3 carries no conserved terminal phenylalanine or tryptophan, so it likely arises from a read error. The chain has TRBV2 and TRBJ1-2; the match to TRBD1 covers 10 bases. V gave up 6 bases and J gave up 11 bases; unmatched junction bases: 18. Germline V lookup: CDR1 SNHLY, CDR2 FYNNEI. The CDR3 totals 16 residues. CDR3 residues: CASSSRDRGLEYVYTG. CDR3 bases: TGTGCCAGCAGCTCACGGGACAGGGGCTTGGAGTATGTTTACACCGGC.

The V call is TRBV7-9, the J call TRBJ1-6, with 7 bases identical to TRBD1. The J segment lost 7 bases and the V segment lost 5 bases, leaving 5 bases of the junction unmatched. Germline V gives CDR1 SEHNR, CDR2 FQNEAQ (reference sequence). CDR3 length: 14 residues. The CDR3 loop reads CASSHGTANSPLHF. The CDR3 region has the DNA TGTGCCAGCAGCCATGGGACAGCAAATTCACCCCTCCACTTT.

The chain combines TRBV25-1 with TRBJ2-3; tentatively, D is TRBD2 (6 bases). Trimming took off 5 bases at V and 2 bases at J, with 17 bases between the two ends. Germline V gene data show CDR1 as MGHDK and CDR2 as SYGVNS. This CDR3 comprises 16 residues. This chain's CDR3 is CASSRTKGRITDTQYF. As DNA, the CDR3 is TGTGCCAGCAGTAGAACGAAAGGGAGGATCACAGATACGCAGTATTTT.

About this clonotype: Its ends do not fully match the called genes, so a read error is possible. CDR3 sequence (DNA): TGTGCCTGCAACGTAGCGGCGTGCCAAGATACGCAGTACTTT. Protein product: CACNVAACQDTQYF. The rearrangement links TRBV7-9 to TRBJ2-3; the D gene is possibly TRBD2 (6 bases). The CDR3 extends over 14 amino acids. Germline CDR1 reads SEHNR; CDR2 reads FQNEAQ (reference sequence).